This record looks at one TCR beta chain sequence and its context. This clonotype was detected a few times. The target of this receptor is not known. No base quality information exists; no much larger clone differs at one position. Inclusive of the bounding cysteine and phenylalanine, the CDR3 is 15 residues long. The read is trimmed to its CDR3 DNA, 45 bases read in frame from base 1. The germline V gene sets CDR1 to SGHRS and CDR2 to YFSETQ. The germline V end is reduced by 3 bases and the J end by 0 bases; junction bases left unmatched: 4. This sample was taken from a study of identical twins (dated by TCRdb to 2016 to 2018). For the wider study: To test whether fetal clonotypes persist, this study deep-sequenced TCR alpha and beta repertoires from monozygotic twins, from unrelated adults of various ages, and from cord blood. To rule out contamination, the twin experiments were replicated at different times with different library preparation protocols.

The library was generated by 5' RACE. Sequencer: Illumina HiSeq 2000. A universal primer binding site was added through template switching, and the final cDNA carried a unique molecular identifier so that TCR cDNA molecules could be counted accurately. Specific primers in the conserved constant-segment region were used to synthesize first-strand cDNA for TCR alpha and beta chains. To control for contamination, every cDNA library carried two barcodes: a SMART-Mk sample barcode plus Illumina barcodes. TruSeq adapter sequences, together with Illumina sample barcodes, were added in two successive PCR steps. Sequencing of the TCR alpha and beta cDNA libraries was done on the Illumina HiSeq platform using custom primers. As for the original processing: MiGEC processed the raw reads to extract unique molecular identifiers, while MiXCR was used to determine the CDR3 positions. Recombination models were inferred per individual with the repgenHMM and IGoR tools using an EM algorithm. The tcR package in R was used for shared clonotype analysis, with sharing normalized by the product of cloneset sizes. Out-of-frame nonproductive sequences were analyzed to study raw recombination free of thymic and clonal selection effects. TCRdb's own reprocessing of the public reads used fastp at Q25 and MiXCR and kept productive beta chains. When rows share a CDR3 protein, they turn into one entry using the most common DNA and genes. The V and J calls reflect TCRdb's pipeline rather than the authors' work. A total of some 330,000 distinct CDR3 sequences appear in this sample, 9% of them only once. Approximately 9.3% of the sample belongs to the ten largest clones.

All donors were healthy Caucasians. Three unrelated non-twin adults were additionally sequenced: a male aged 18 to 29, a male aged 50 to 59 and a female aged 50 to 59. Miltenyi CD45RO+ enrichment and human naive T-cell isolation kits were used to isolate memory (CD45RO+) and naive T cells from PBMC. Points the paper makes about the study in general: Abundant cord blood beta clonotypes carried fewer insertions; young adult naive repertoires showed a weaker similar trend, while memory repertoires showed none. Zero-insertion analyses could be partly confounded by invariant T cells such as MAIT and iNKT, although diverse VJ usage argued against such confounding for most clonotypes. Because the same donors could not be followed over many years, conclusions were based on cross-sectional statistical analysis. In monozygotic twins, out-of-frame TCR alpha sharing was systematically underestimated by recombination models, although the models agreed with sharing between unrelated individuals. Compared with coincidental sharing between unrelated individuals, out-of-frame TCR alpha sequences shared between twins had an excess of sequences with low generation probability. Excess twin sharing in beta out-of-frame sequences was weaker because fewer shared sequences lowered the signal-to-noise ratio.

The chain was built from TRBV5-1 and TRBJ2-3, with 7 bases matching TRBD2. Sequenced: naive T cells sorted from blood. The cell subset or site label on this specimen signifies: cells isolated with a human naive T-cell isolation kit. The clonotype was recovered from a woman between 50 and 59 years old in good health. The CDR3 region has the sequence CASSSFSGSTDTQYF. DNA sequence: TGCGCCAGCAGCTCGTTTAGCGGGAGCACAGATACGCAGTATTTT.